The rows below give T cell receptor beta chains drawn from one sample of a study of T cells after yellow fever vaccination. TCRdb recomputed calls from the 5' RACE reads with MiXCR, one row per CDR3 protein. The data show more than 300,000 distinct CDR3 sequences, around 10% seen once. This specimen consisted of CD4+ T cells sorted from PBMCs, obtained 45 days after the yellow fever booster vaccination. The receptors were gathered from a man aged 18 to 30 who received the YFV17D yellow fever vaccine. Each CDR3 is given without its conserved first and last residue. The D gene is left open where the match is weak. The listing skips clone size in some rows; elsewhere it reads once, few, many or a size class.

>many|TRBJ2-3|TRBV2|NA
ASRRTMFQDTQY
>NA|TRBJ2-4|TRBV6-6|TRBD1
ASSPTGGAQNVQY
>many|TRBJ2-1|TRBV12-3/TRBV12-4|TRBD1
ASSHNRGQAGPTV
>few|TRBJ2-6|TRBV2|TRBD2
ATGGGSGANVLT
>NA|TRBJ2-2|TRBV12-3/TRBV12-4|TRBD1
ASAWRQGADTGELF
>many|TRBJ2-3|TRBV20-1|TRBD2
SASDSGGADTQY
>NA|TRBJ1-1|TRBV11-2|NA
ASSLDWRTEAF
>NA|TRBJ1-2|TRBV20-1|NA
SARDPGRGGNFYGYT
>NA|TRBJ1-6|TRBV19|NA
ASTPFPGSPDSPLH
>NA|TRBJ2-7|TRBV7-7|NA
ASSLEQGYEQY
>few|TRBJ1-1|TRBV7-9|TRBD1
ASSFGTGGTEAF
>many|TRBJ2-1|TRBV29-1|TRBD2
SAGTSGYNEQF
>NA|TRBJ1-1|TRBV10-3|NA
AIRQTPGQNTEAF